This record looks at one T cell receptor (beta chain) sequence and its context. Its antigen is unidentified. V lost 1 base to trimming and J lost 8 bases; unmatched junction nucleotides: 10. CDR3 size: 17 residues. Germline CDR1 is MGHDK and CDR2 is SYGVNS. Investigators excluded patients with uncontrolled infection, other autoimmune disease, pregnancy or lactation. TCR beta CDR3 region amplification was performed from RNA transcripts. Carried out on the TCR CDR3, a first-round RT-PCR used the HTBI primer set. TCRdb re-called the multiplex PCR reads with MiXCR, one entry per CDR3 protein. The top ten hold approximately 7.2% of the sample, which has 600,000 to 700,000 distinct CDR3 sequences, over 40% seen once. These data come from a study of T cells in Graves' hyperthyroidism and ophthalmopathy. Overall study results and limits: Model output signaled ophthalmopathy a median 6.5 months ahead of onset. A 13 V-J signature model discriminated ophthalmopathy versus stable hyperthyroidism.

Input material: peripheral blood or thyroid tissue (not recorded which). This receptor was taken from an adult man with Graves' disease, either hyperthyroidism or ophthalmopathy (not recorded which). The gene calls are TRBV25-1 and TRBJ1-6, with 8 bases fitting TRBD1. This CDR3 reads CASSESSGGRSYSPLHF. CDR3 in DNA: TGTGCCAGCAGTGAATCCTCAGGGGGCAGAAGTTATTCACCCCTCCACTTT.